Listed below are T cell receptor beta chains from one sample, sequenced in a study of OX40 agonist ivuxolimab in advanced cancers. TCRdb's table, derived via immunoSEQ multiplex PCR, lists solely in-frame clones and lacks some. The profile shows 75,000 to 100,000 clones, about 90% of them singletons. The sequences come from CD4+ or CD8+ T cells sorted from blood, collected in a trial of the OX40 agonist ivuxolimab. These receptors were taken from an adult with an advanced solid tumor such as melanoma, head and neck, liver or kidney cancer. CDR3s include the opening cysteine and the closing phenylalanine or tryptophan. D genes are given only for firm matches. Rows give clone size only sometimes, using once, few, many, or a class for an expanded clone.

cdr3_nt cdr3_aa d_call clone_size j_call v_call cdr3_length
TGTGCCAGCAGCGGCACGGGACGAGGATCTTACGAGCAGTACTTC CASSGTGRGSYEQYF - - TRBJ2-7 TRBV11-2 15
TGTGCCAGCTCACCAAGGGTAGATCCCGGGACCTCCTATGGCTACACCTTC CASSPRVDPGTSYGYTF - few TRBJ1-2 TRBV18 17
TGTGCCAGCAGTTACTCTGGGACTAGCGGGACCTACGAGCAGTACTTC CASSYSGTSGTYEQYF TRBD2 - TRBJ2-7 TRBV6-7 16
TGTGCCAGCAGAAAGGGACTAGCGGGCAGCCACGAGCAGTACTTC CASRKGLAGSHEQYF TRBD2 - TRBJ2-7 TRBV2 15
TGTGCCAGCAGTAAGGGAACCCATCGACAGGGCAGAAGGGGCTACACCTTC CASSKGTHRQGRRGYTF TRBD1 - TRBJ1-2 TRBV2 17
TGTGCCAGCAGCTTGCAGTCCGGGAGGGGGGCCTACGAGCAGTACTTC CASSLQSGRGAYEQYF TRBD2 - TRBJ2-7 TRBV5-6 16
TGTGCCAGCAGTTCTTTCGGGGAAGCTTTCTTT CASSSFGEAFF - - TRBJ1-1 TRBV27 11
TGTGCCAGTAGTATACAGAGACGCAATCAGCCCCAGCATTTT CASSIQRRNQPQHF - - TRBJ1-5 TRBV19 14
TGTGCCAGCAGGTACGAAGAGAACACTGAAGCTTTCTTT CASRYEENTEAFF - once TRBJ1-1 TRBV6-5 13
TGTGCCAGCAGTTACCTGACTAGCTACAATGAGCAGTTCTTC CASSYLTSYNEQFF - - TRBJ2-1 TRBV6-6 14
TGTGCCTGGAGTGGACTAAACTCCTACAATGAGCAGTTCTTC CAWSGLNSYNEQFF - - TRBJ2-1 TRBV30 14
TGTGCCAGCAGCCCCGTGCGGGGCACTGAAGCTTTCTTT CASSPVRGTEAFF - once TRBJ1-1 TRBV7-2 13
TGTGCCAGCAGTTTCCCGGGGCCCACAGATACGCAGTATTTT CASSFPGPTDTQYF - - TRBJ2-3 TRBV27 14
TGTGCCAGCAGACAGGGGAAAAATCAGCCCCAGCATTTT CASRQGKNQPQHF TRBD1 - TRBJ1-5 TRBV6-5 13
TGTGCCACCAGCACCTTTACAGGGGCAGAGACCCAGTACTTC CATSTFTGAETQYF TRBD1 - TRBJ2-5 TRBV15 14
TGTGCCAGCAGCCAAGTATCGGGACAGAAGGAGCAGTACTTC CASSQVSGQKEQYF TRBD1 - TRBJ2-7 TRBV4-2 14
TGTGCCAGCAGTCGCTCGGGAGTGGGCGAGCAGTACTTC CASSRSGVGEQYF - - TRBJ2-7 TRBV6-5 13
TGTGCCAGCGAAGCAGCTAACTATGGCTACACCTTC CASEAANYGYTF - once TRBJ1-2 TRBV19 12
TGTGCCAGCAGCTACCGACAGGGGCTATTAAACATTCAGTACTTC CASSYRQGLLNIQYF TRBD1 - TRBJ2-4 TRBV11-3 15
TGTGCCAGCAGTTTAGGGGGGCGCATCTATGGCTACACCTTC CASSLGGRIYGYTF - - TRBJ1-2 TRBV28 14